A selection of T cell receptor beta chains follows, all from one sample in a study of T-cell memory formation after mild COVID-19. Each CDR3 protein gets one entry after TCRdb re-called the 5' RACE reads with MiXCR. The sample has 400,000 to 500,000 distinct CDR3 sequences; around 24% are singletons. Sequencing used PBMCs or a T cell subset sorted from them (not recorded which). The source is an adult woman who had mild COVID-19 (a few samples of this study predate the infection). Cell type and time point are not known. CDR3s include the opening cysteine and the closing phenylalanine or tryptophan. The D gene is left open where the match is weak. Size values are once, few and many counts, or a class for expanded clones, and some rows have none.

>-|many|TRBV12-3/TRBV12-4|TRBJ1-2
TGTGCCAGCAGTTTAAGTTCTGGGTTCTACACCTTC
CASSLSSGFYTF
>TRBD2|few|TRBV4-3|TRBJ2-7
TGCGCCAGCAGCCAAGTACTAGCGGGGTCCTACGAGCAGTACTTC
CASSQVLAGSYEQYF
>-|few|TRBV4-1|TRBJ2-7
TGCGCCAGCAGCCAAGTAGGAATTACCTCCTACGAGCAGTACTTC
CASSQVGITSYEQYF
>-|-|TRBV5-1|TRBJ2-5
TGCGCCAGCAGCTTGGCACCCGGGGCCACCCTAGAGACCCAGTACTTC
CASSLAPGATLETQYF
>TRBD1|-|TRBV7-3|TRBJ1-2
TGTGCCAGCAGCCAATCCGGGACAGACAATTCTAACTATGGCTACACCTTC
CASSQSGTDNSNYGYTF
>-|-|TRBV10-3|TRBJ2-3
TGTGCCATCAGTGAGCCGAAGGTCAGGTCCTACACAGATACGCAGTATTTT
CAISEPKVRSYTDTQYF
>-|-|TRBV5-1|TRBJ1-2
TGCGCCAGCAGCTCTCCGGGACCCTCTTTTGGCTACACCTTC
CASSSPGPSFGYTF
>-|few|TRBV12-3/TRBV12-4|TRBJ1-4
TGTGCCAGCAGTTTGGCCCGGGTAAAGACTAATGAAAAACTGTTTTTT
CASSLARVKTNEKLFF
>-|few|TRBV20-1|TRBJ2-5
TGCAGTGCTAGAGTGGGGTGGGAAGAGACCCAGTACTTC
CSARVGWEETQYF
>-|-|TRBV12-3/TRBV12-4|TRBJ2-5
TGTGCCAGCCAGGACATAGGGAGGGGGGAGACCCAGTACTTC
CASQDIGRGETQYF
>TRBD2|-|TRBV4-3|TRBJ2-1
TGCGCCAGCAGCCAAAGTACCGGGACTAGCGGCCGTGGAGCTTACAATGAGCAGTTCTTC
CASSQSTGTSGRGAYNEQFF
>-|-|TRBV2|TRBJ1-2
TGTGCCAGCAGTAAAATGAACAGGGTTCCCTATGGCTACACCTTC
CASSKMNRVPYGYTF
>-|-|TRBV5-1|TRBJ2-2
TGCGCCAGCAGCTTCACCGCGACTGGCACCGGGGAGCTGTTTTTT
CASSFTATGTGELFF
>-|-|TRBV18|TRBJ1-1
TGTGCCAGCTCACCTCAGGAGGGGGTGAAGGGTGAAGCTTTCTTT
CASSPQEGVKGEAFF
>TRBD2|few|TRBV20-1|TRBJ2-3
TGCAGTGCTAGAGATCTTGGCGGGAGCGGCACAGATACGCAGTATTTT
CSARDLGGSGTDTQYF
>TRBD2|many|TRBV7-2|TRBJ2-1
TGTGCCAGCAGCTTATGGCTAGCGGGAAGTGAGCAGTTCTTC
CASSLWLAGSEQFF
>-|-|TRBV7-8|TRBJ1-5
TGTGCCAGCAGCTTAGGTTCAACGCCGCCCCTTCAGCCCCAGCATTTT
CASSLGSTPPLQPQHF
>-|-|TRBV4-3|TRBJ1-2
TGCGCCAGCAGCCAAGGGAAGACGGGAGGGGACTATGGCTACACCTTC
CASSQGKTGGDYGYTF
>-|few|TRBV2|TRBJ2-5
TGTGCCAGCAGTACTGACCTGGGGGAGACCCAGTACTTC
CASSTDLGETQYF
>TRBD2|-|TRBV11-2|TRBJ2-5
TGTGCCAGCAGCCAGGGACTAGCGGGATATCAAGAGACCCAGTACTTC
CASSQGLAGYQETQYF
>TRBD1|-|TRBV7-2|TRBJ1-6
TGTGCCAGCAGCCCGGGGACAGGGTTGAATTCACCCCTCCACTTT
CASSPGTGLNSPLHF
>-|-|TRBV24-1|TRBJ2-1
TGTGCCACCAGTGATTCATCGGGACGAGACTACAATGAGCAGTTCTTC
CATSDSSGRDYNEQFF
>-|-|TRBV18|TRBJ1-1
TGTGCCAGCTCACCACGCAGGGGAGGCGTGAACACTGAAGCTTTCTTT
CASSPRRGGVNTEAFF
>-|few|TRBV7-2|TRBJ1-2
TGTGCCAGCAGCTCCGACACCCGAGGCTATGGCTACACCTTC
CASSSDTRGYGYTF
>TRBD2|few|TRBV5-1|TRBJ2-3
TGCGCCAGCGGACTAGCGGTTAGCACAGATACGCAGTATTTT
CASGLAVSTDTQYF
>-|few|TRBV20-1|TRBJ2-1
TGCAGTGCGAGGTCTAGCGTTGGTAAGAATGAGCAGTTCTTC
CSARSSVGKNEQFF
>TRBD2|-|TRBV29-1|TRBJ2-5
TGCAGCGGTCGGGGGGAGGTCCCATCTAGGTGGACCCAGTACTTC
CSGRGEVPSRWTQYF
>-|many|TRBV12-3/TRBV12-4|TRBJ2-5
TGTGCCAGCAGTTTTCGGGCAGGGAGAGAGACCCAGTACTTC
CASSFRAGRETQYF
>TRBD1|-|TRBV19|TRBJ2-7
TGTGCCAGTACCCCGGGGACAGGGGGCGTGTACGAGCAGTACTTC
CASTPGTGGVYEQYF